One sample yielded the 2 T cell receptor beta chains listed below, sequenced in a study of T cell changes during pregnancy in multiple sclerosis. The protocol was immunoSEQ multiplex PCR, while the TCRdb copy is restricted to in-frame clones and leaves out a portion. Of 51,000 or so clones listed, roughly 93% are singletons. The source material was peripheral blood, sampled in the second trimester of pregnancy. The source of these receptors is a female donor with multiple sclerosis, enrolled in a pregnancy study.

This clone was seen a few times. The chain recombines TRBV2 with TRBJ1-5, with a weak D call TRBD1 (6 bases). This CDR3 spans 13 amino acids. Trimming took 8 bases from V and 0 from J, leaving 8 bases between them. Germline CDR1 is SNHLY and CDR2 is FYNNEI. CDR3 residues: CASHRDSNQPQHF. The DNA of the CDR3 is TGTGCCAGCCACAGGGATAGCAATCAGCCCCAGCATTTT. The variable domain in full, completed from reference TRBV2 and TRBJ1-5, reads EPEVTQTPSHQVTQMGQEVILRCVPISNHLYFYWYRQILGQKVEFLVSFYNNEISEKSEIFDDQFSVERPDGSNFTLKIRSTKLEDSAMYFCASHRDSNQPQHFGDGTRLSIL.

J is TRBJ2-1 and V is TRBV5-4, with 7 bases aligning to TRBD2. Per germline, CDR1 SGHNT and CDR2 YYREEE (reference sequence). J was trimmed by 1 base and V by 3 bases; bases with no gene match: 4. The CDR3 totals 15 residues. CDR3 amino acids: CASSWGGDSYNEQFF. CDR3 DNA: TGTGCCAGCAGCTGGGGGGGGGATTCCTACAATGAGCAGTTCTTC.